This T cell receptor beta chain was identified in a study of CD8 T cells in Susac syndrome. Notes on the study in general: It was acknowledged in the study that the number of individuals who were included in its TCR sequencing and HLA analysis was relatively small.

This CDR3 is 12 amino acids long. The germline gives CDR1 MDHEN, CDR2 SYDVKM. The V and J ends lost 5 bases and 6 bases respectively, with 11 bases between them. As concerns this clonotype: The antigen is undetermined.

Random-hexamer reverse transcription was applied to roughly 0.5 to 1 ug RNA. TCRdb reprocessed the immunoSEQ multiplex PCR reads via MiXCR and lists one record per CDR3 protein. Among roughly 130,000 distinct CDR3 sequences listed, 90% to 95% were seen once. Material for sequencing was CD4+ T cells from PBMCs. This receptor was obtained from a human donor in good health. The chain combines TRBV28 with TRBJ2-7; no clear D. CDR3 protein: CASSPRWGEQYF. CDR3 DNA sequence: TGTGCCAGCAGTCCCCGGTGGGGCGAGCAGTACTTC.